Listed below are T cell receptor beta chains from one sample, sequenced in a study of cytomegalovirus exposure and HLA in healthy donors. The protocol was immunoSEQ multiplex PCR, while the TCRdb copy is restricted to in-frame clones and leaves out a portion. The sample lists around 110,000 clones, roughly 80% occurring once. Sequencing used PBMCs. Receptors originate from a man aged 25 to 40 in good health and CMV-seropositive. CDR3s include the opening cysteine and the closing phenylalanine or tryptophan. Fields, in order: V gene, J gene, clone size, CDR3 protein. The size entry is marked missing in some rows and otherwise reads once, few, many or a size class.

>TRBV28|TRBJ2-1|-
CASSFGRGASNEQFF
>TRBV4-1|TRBJ1-6|-
CASSLGQARSYNSPLHF
>TRBV28|TRBJ1-2|once
CASSLRESSYGYTF
>TRBV21-1|TRBJ2-5|-
CASSKEEGGWHQETQYF
>TRBV7-8|TRBJ2-7|-
CASSLTGQGASEQYF
>TRBV7-2|TRBJ1-2|-
CASSATGDYGYTF
>TRBV11-2|TRBJ1-4|-
CASSLGAGPNEKLFF
>TRBV2|TRBJ1-2|-
CASRLQGDGYTF
>TRBV5-4|TRBJ2-3|-
CASSTGQLRDTQYF
>TRBV10-1|TRBJ2-7|-
CASSEYRDPTYEQYF
>TRBV28|TRBJ2-1|-
CASTWLGTDDNEQFF